Detailed here is one TCR beta chain. The germline gives CDR1 SGHRS, CDR2 YFSETQ. The CDR3 runs 15 residues. V shed 1 base and J shed 2 bases, with 10 bases lying between them. These data are taken from a study of OX40 agonist ivuxolimab in advanced cancers. The table came from immunoSEQ multiplex PCR; TCRdb's copy has only in-frame clones and leaves some out. The sample consists of about 70,000 clones, approximately 89% of them appearing once. The source of this sequence is an adult with an advanced solid tumor such as melanoma, head and neck, liver or kidney cancer. The material sequenced was CD4+ or CD8+ T cells sorted from blood, taken in a trial of the OX40 agonist ivuxolimab. V usage is TRBV5-1 and J usage is TRBJ2-1; D not resolved. In DNA, the CDR3 is TGCGCCAGCAGCTTGTCTTACAATACCTACAATGAGCAGTTCTTC. Amino acids: CASSLSYNTYNEQFF.